The 29 T cell receptor beta chains given below trace back to one sample, sequenced in a study of cytomegalovirus exposure and HLA in healthy donors. 60 Vbeta and 13 Jbeta primers were used in PCR. Sequencing used immunoSEQ multiplex PCR; TCRdb keeps in-frame clones, though not all of them. Among 150,000 to 200,000 clones listed, around 87% were seen once. The sequencing input was PBMCs. The source is a woman under 30 in good health and CMV-seronegative.

The chain employs TRBV29-1 and TRBJ1-5, with 7 bases aligning to TRBD1. This CDR3 spans 14 amino acids. Germline lookup yields CDR1 SQVTM and CDR2 ANQGSEA. With 4 bases clipped from V and 4 bases from J, the junction kept 7 bases outside the gene matches. The CDR3 DNA reads as TGCAGCGTTGCTGAGACAGGGAGTAATCAGCCCCAGCATTTT. Translated, it gives CSVAETGSNQPQHF.

This rearrangement joins TRBV5-6 to TRBJ2-1; perhaps TRBD2 as D (5 bases). This CDR3 has 14 residues. Trimming took 4 bases from V and 5 from J, leaving 13 bases between them. The germline gives CDR1 SGHDT, CDR2 YYEEEE. This CDR3 is CASSPASPHNEQFF. The CDR3 DNA is TGTGCCAGCAGCCCCGCTAGCCCGCACAATGAGCAGTTCTTC. The variable domain in full, completed from reference TRBV5-6 and TRBJ2-1, reads DAGVTQSPTHLIKTRGQQVTLRCSPKSGHDTVSWYQQALGQGPQFIFQYYEEEERQRGNFPDRFSGHQFPNYSSELNVNALLLGDSALYLCASSPASPHNEQFFGPGTRLTVL.

The rearrangement links TRBV5-1 to TRBJ2-5; 12 positions match TRBD1. J lost 0 bases, V lost 4 bases, and 4 bases had no gene match. The CDR3 totals 16 residues. CDR1 SGHRS and CDR2 YFSETQ come from the germline V gene. CDR3 loop: CASSPGTGGYQETQYF. The CDR3 DNA is TGCGCCAGCAGCCCGGGGACAGGGGGCTACCAAGAGACCCAGTACTTC.

The chain employs TRBV5-1 and TRBJ2-1; the match to TRBD1 covers 9 bases. V lost 0 bases and J lost 5; bases outside the gene matches: 9. The CDR3 loop spans 17 amino acids. The germline V gene encodes CDR1 SGHRS and CDR2 YFSETQ. CDR3 sequence: CASSLGTGTGYNNEQFF. Here the CDR3 DNA reads TGCGCCAGCAGCTTGGGTACCGGGACAGGGTATAACAATGAGCAGTTCTTC.

The chain combines TRBV19 with TRBJ2-1; 8 positions match TRBD2. The V segment lost 6 bases and the J segment 5 bases; nucleotides outside the gene matches: 12. The CDR3 extends over 16 amino acids. CDR1 is LNHDA, CDR2 SQIVND, per germline (reference sequence). Here the CDR3 DNA reads TGTGCCAGTAGCGGGGGAGGCGGGAGGCTCCACAATGAGCAGTTCTTC. Protein sequence: CASSGGGGRLHNEQFF.

This chain uses TRBV9 with TRBJ2-3, with 7 positions matching TRBD1. Trimming at V came to 4 bases and at J to 2 bases, leaving 10 bases not matched to a gene. Germline V lookup: CDR1 SGDLS, CDR2 YYNGEE. The length of the CDR3 is 16 residues. Written as DNA, the CDR3 is TGTGCCAGCAGCACACGACAGGGAGTCGACACAGATACGCAGTATTTT. Its translation is CASSTRQGVDTDTQYF.

The chain has TRBV5-1 and TRBJ2-7; maybe TRBD2 (5 bases). The CDR3 spans 14 residues. V lost 0 bases and J 4 bases, leaving 11 bases between the germline ends. CDR1 and CDR2 (germline): SGHRS, YFSETQ. CDR3 loop: CASSLAPGIYEQYF. CDR3 DNA: TGCGCCAGCAGCTTGGCCCCGGGGATTTACGAGCAGTACTTC.

This clone was counted a single time. Here the CDR3 reads CAISRGPLGSGANVLTF. In DNA, the CDR3 is TGCGCCATTTCGCGGGGGCCACTGGGCTCTGGGGCCAACGTCCTGACTTTC. The J gene is TRBJ2-6, the V gene TRBV5-1; tentative D call: TRBD2 (7 bases). Germline V gene lookup returns CDR1 SGHRS and CDR2 YFSETQ. The CDR3 extends over 17 amino acids. The V and J ends lost 9 bases and 0 bases respectively, with 19 bases between them.

This rearrangement joins TRBV6-6 to TRBJ2-1; weak D call: TRBD2 (5 bases). The ends were cut back, 6 bases at V and 8 bases at J, with 8 bases in the middle. The germline V gene has CDR1 MNHNY and CDR2 SVGAGI (reference sequence). The CDR3 has 11 amino acids. In nucleotides, the CDR3 is TGTGCCAGCAGCCCGAGGGATGAGCAGTTCTTC. It yields the protein CASSPRDEQFF.

The chain uses TRBV27 and TRBJ2-1, with D perhaps matching TRBD2 (5 bases). The CDR3 has 14 amino acids. Germline V gives CDR1 MNHEY, CDR2 SMNVEV (reference sequence). Trimming removed 3 bases at V and 6 bases at J, with 12 bases between. This chain's CDR3 is CASSLAGEGNEQFF. CDR3 nucleotides: TGTGCCAGCAGTTTGGCAGGCGAGGGCAATGAGCAGTTCTTC.

The chain has TRBV5-1 and TRBJ2-5; 11 bases align to TRBD2. Germline loops: CDR1 SGHRS, CDR2 YFSETQ. V was pared by 4 bases and J by 5 bases, with 7 bases of the junction left unmatched. CDR3 length: 15 residues. CDR3 amino acids: CASSTGLAEAETQYF. CDR3 DNA sequence: TGCGCCAGCAGCACGGGACTAGCGGAGGCGGAGACCCAGTACTTC.

This rearrangement joins TRBV29-1 to TRBJ1-1; D is possibly TRBD1 (5 bases). Per the germline V gene, CDR1 is SQVTM and CDR2 is ANQGSEA. Trimming stripped 0 bases from V and 6 bases from J, with 8 bases between. The CDR3 is made up of 12 amino acids. Written as DNA, the CDR3 is TGCAGCGTTGAAGACAGGGACTCTGAAGCTTTCTTT. It is translated as CSVEDRDSEAFF.

The genes are TRBV5-1 and TRBJ2-7; D perhaps matches TRBD1 (5 bases). This CDR3 is built from 12 residues. Trimming cost V 5 bases and J 4 bases, with 10 bases left between them. Germline V gene lookup returns CDR1 SGHRS and CDR2 YFSETQ. The DNA for the CDR3 is TGCGCCAGCAGGACAGACAGTTACGAGCAGTACTTC. Translation: CASRTDSYEQYF.

The rearrangement links TRBV27 to TRBJ1-5; TRBD1 might be the D (6 bases). The CDR3 is 18 amino acids. With 5 bases removed from V and 5 bases from J, the gap between germline ends came to 25 bases. Germline V gene lookup returns CDR1 MNHEY and CDR2 SMNVEV (reference sequence). The CDR3, as DNA: TGTGCCAGCAGTGAGGACAGCTTCAGTCTCCGAGGAGATCAGCCCCAGCATTTT. Its translation: CASSEDSFSLRGDQPQHF.

This chain joins TRBV5-6 and TRBJ2-4; 7 bases line up with TRBD1. CDR1 is SGHDT and CDR2 is YYEEEE in the germline V gene. This CDR3 spans 18 amino acids. The V segment lost 1 base and the J segment 0 bases; nucleotides outside the gene matches: 10. The CDR3 is CASSLFGQELEAKNIQYF. DNA of the CDR3: TGTGCCAGCAGCTTGTTCGGACAGGAATTGGAAGCCAAAAACATTCAGTACTTC.

This chain joins TRBV9 and TRBJ2-1; 11 positions match TRBD1. V trimming: 6 bases; J trimming: 6 bases; junction bases outside the gene matches: 8. CDR1 SGDLS and CDR2 YYNGEE come from the germline V gene. The CDR3 length is 15 residues. The CDR3 region is CASTTGTGGSNEQFF. The CDR3 bases are TGTGCCAGCACCACCGGGACAGGGGGAAGCAATGAGCAGTTCTTC. The variable domain in full, completed from reference TRBV9 and TRBJ2-1, reads DSGVTQTPKHLITATGQRVTLRCSPRSGDLSVYWYQQSLDQGLQFLIQYYNGEERAKGNILERFSAQQFPDLHSELNLSSLELGDSALYFCASTTGTGGSNEQFFGPGTRLTVL.

The CDR3 protein is CATFLEAGRITEAFF. For the CDR3, the DNA is TGTGCCACCTTCCTCGAGGCAGGGCGAATCACTGAAGCTTTCTTT. The chain joins TRBV27 to TRBJ1-1; TRBD1 might be the D (5 bases). Germline V gene data show CDR1 as MNHEY and CDR2 as SMNVEV (reference sequence). The CDR3 sequence is 15 residues long. With 10 bases removed from V and 4 bases from J, the gap between germline ends came to 22 bases.

V usage is TRBV27 and J usage is TRBJ2-7, with 8 nucleotides matching TRBD1. J lost 4 bases, V lost 3 bases, and 2 bases had no gene match. Germline V gene lookup returns CDR1 MNHEY and CDR2 SMNVEV (reference sequence). The CDR3 is made up of 13 amino acids. The CDR3 sequence is CASSFRTGYEQYF. As DNA, the CDR3 is TGTGCCAGCAGTTTTCGGACAGGGTACGAGCAGTACTTC.

The chain carries TRBV30 and TRBJ1-3; perhaps TRBD1 as D (5 bases). The CDR3 sequence is 13 residues long. From germline, CDR1 is GTSNPN and CDR2 SVGIG (reference sequence). With 1 base removed from V and 4 bases from J, the gap between germline ends came to 8 bases. This CDR3 reads CAWSAGRGNTIYF. CDR3 sequence (DNA): TGTGCCTGGAGTGCAGGGCGCGGAAACACCATATATTTT.

The rearrangement links TRBV6-6 to TRBJ2-7; D uncertain. With 5 bases removed from V and 6 bases from J, the gap between germline ends came to 11 bases. The CDR3 loop spans 12 amino acids. From germline, CDR1 is MNHNY and CDR2 SVGAGI (reference sequence). The CDR3 nucleotides are TGTGCCAGCAGTCCCACTTTTTCCGAGCAGTACTTC. Encoded protein: CASSPTFSEQYF.

This clone was seen a handful of times. The genes are TRBV7-9 and TRBJ2-5; a weak D match, TRBD2 (5 bases). This CDR3 spans 14 amino acids. Germline loops: CDR1 SEHNR, CDR2 FQNEAQ (reference sequence). Trimming stripped 5 bases from V and 1 base from J, with 11 bases between. CDR3 loop: CASSPWSGQETQYF. The CDR3 nucleotides read TGTGCCAGCAGCCCGTGGAGCGGCCAAGAGACCCAGTACTTC.

This clone has just one count. The J gene is TRBJ1-1, the V gene TRBV6-4; 7 bases line up with TRBD1. This CDR3 spans 14 amino acids. V dropped 7 bases and J dropped 0; count of bases not matched to a gene: 5. From germline, CDR1 is MRHNA and CDR2 SNTAGT. The CDR3 spells CASTRDSMNTEAFF. The CDR3 coding sequence is TGTGCCAGCACCCGGGACAGCATGAACACTGAAGCTTTCTTT.

The chain is built from TRBV5-6 and TRBJ2-3; TRBD2 matches at 7 bases. With V trimmed by 4 bases and J by 0 bases, 5 bases remained unmatched. This CDR3 region has 15 residues. The germline CDR1 and CDR2 sequences are SGHDT and YYEEEE. Here the CDR3 DNA reads TGTGCCAGCAGCCCGGGACTAACCAGCACAGATACGCAGTATTTT. Translation gives CASSPGLTSTDTQYF.

CDR3 sequence: CASTGLAEPNTGELFF. In DNA form, the CDR3 reads TGTGCCAGCACCGGACTAGCGGAACCGAACACCGGGGAGCTGTTTTTT. V gene TRBV27 combines with J gene TRBJ2-2; 10 bases match TRBD2. The J segment lost 0 bases and the V segment lost 7 bases, leaving 5 bases of the junction unmatched. Germline assignment: CDR1 MNHEY and CDR2 SMNVEV (reference sequence). The CDR3 sequence is 16 residues long.

The CDR3 spells CASSYSQEQLQETQYF. The CDR3, as DNA: TGTGCCAGCAGTTACTCGCAGGAACAGCTACAAGAGACCCAGTACTTC. The chain couples TRBV6-5 to TRBJ2-5; D unclear. The V and J ends lost 0 bases and 2 bases respectively, with 13 bases between them. The CDR3 contains 16 residues. The germline V gene has CDR1 MNHEY and CDR2 SVGAGI.

This clone was counted once. The V call is TRBV10-3, the J call TRBJ2-7; 7 bases match TRBD2. The CDR3 contains 15 residues. The germline V gene encodes CDR1 ENHRY and CDR2 SYGVKD. The trim removed 3 bases at V and 0 bases at J, leaving 5 bases unmatched. CDR3 region: CAISDSGTNSYEQYF. The CDR3 DNA sequence: TGTGCCATCAGTGATTCCGGGACTAACTCCTACGAGCAGTACTTC.

This clone was seen a few times. CDR3 region: CASSLGENEQFF. The CDR3 nucleotides read TGTGCCAGCAGCTTGGGGGAGAATGAGCAGTTCTTC. V gene TRBV5-4 combines with J gene TRBJ2-1; possibly TRBD2 for D (5 bases). V was clipped by 0 bases and J by 7 bases, with 5 bases between them. The CDR3 spans 12 residues. In germline, CDR1 is SGHNT, CDR2 YYREEE (reference sequence).

The chain recombines TRBV11-3 with TRBJ1-2; 9 bases are shared with TRBD1. CDR3 length equals 16 residues. V dropped 0 bases and J dropped 8; count of bases not matched to a gene: 10. The germline V gene has CDR1 SGHNT and CDR2 YENEEA. The CDR3 bases are TGTGCCAGCAGCTTAGAATGGACAGGGGAAGGTTGGGGCTACACCTTC. This codes for CASSLEWTGEGWGYTF.

Comments on this clone: Other nucleotide sequences in the sample specify the same CDR3. This chain uses TRBV19 with TRBJ2-2; perhaps TRBD1 as D (6 bases). The CDR3 sequence is 14 residues long. V was cut by 1 base and J by 5 bases, with 8 bases left in between. Germline CDR1 is LNHDA and CDR2 is SQIVND (reference sequence). This CDR3 reads CASSIVGGTGELFF. The CDR3 DNA reads as TGTGCCAGTAGTATAGTAGGGGGAACCGGGGAGCTGTTTTTT.